Listed here are 8 T cell receptor beta chains from one sample, sequenced in a study of shared clonotypes between healthy human individuals (dated by TCRdb to 2019 to 2021). Receptor libraries were prepared by the immunoSEQ multiplex PCR assay. TCRdb holds this immuneACCESS table with in-frame rearrangements only. Some clones are missing; in checked studies, unresolved V genes explain under half, and the rest has no known cause. The sample yields some 550,000 clones; around 97% were counted once. The ten largest clones add up to roughly 0.055% of the sample. The sequenced sample consisted of naive CD4+ T cells sorted from blood. This sample's cell subset or site label indicates: CD45RA+ positively selected. The receptors shown here come from a woman in her 30s in good health.

As DNA, the CDR3 is TGTGCCAGCAGTGCAGGCGCAGGGGTGGTGGGGGAGACCCAGTACTTC. Translation gives CASSAGAGVVGETQYF. The chain links TRBV6-1 to TRBJ2-5, with D maybe TRBD1 (6 bases). The V end lost 4 bases, the J end lost 5 bases, and 20 bases lay between the germline ends. CDR3 length equals 16 residues. CDR1 MNHNS and CDR2 SASEGT come from the germline V gene.

On this clone itself: This same CDR3 is encoded by further DNA sequences in the sample. V gene TRBV5-1 combines with J gene TRBJ2-5; TRBD1 is a possible D gene (5 bases). CDR1 is SGHRS and CDR2 is YFSETQ in the germline V gene. This CDR3 has 13 residues. Trimming stripped 5 bases from V and 1 base from J, with 9 bases between. As DNA, the CDR3 is TGCGCCAGCAGTTGGGGCTCCCAAGAGACCCAGTACTTC. Translated: CASSWGSQETQYF.

The rearrangement links TRBV5-1 to TRBJ2-1; D might be TRBD2 (5 bases). The germline V gene has CDR1 SGHRS and CDR2 YFSETQ. Trimming took 0 bases from V and 9 from J, leaving 10 bases between them. The CDR3 loop spans 13 amino acids. CDR3 in DNA: TGCGCCAGCAGCTTGGCTCTGGAGGTTGAGCAGTTCTTC. Translating it yields CASSLALEVEQFF.

V usage is TRBV28 and J usage is TRBJ2-1; possibly TRBD1 for D (5 bases). Germline values: CDR1 MDHEN, CDR2 SYDVKM. Trimming pared 5 bases from V and 5 bases from J, leaving 16 bases between. CDR3 size: 15 residues. The CDR3: CASSGQGIKHNEQFF. CDR3 nucleotides: TGTGCCAGCAGTGGGCAGGGAATAAAGCACAATGAGCAGTTCTTC.

The chain is built from TRBV7-2 and TRBJ2-1; TRBD2 might be the D (6 bases). Germline values: CDR1 SGHTA, CDR2 FQGNSA. The CDR3 extends over 19 amino acids. The V gene lost 1 base and the J gene lost 7 bases, with 26 bases spanning the gap. CDR3 coding DNA: TGTGCCAGCAGCTTAGGGCCCACGGCGGCTAGCGTTTGGTCGAATGAGCAGTTCTTC. Translating it yields CASSLGPTAASVWSNEQFF.

This chain uses TRBV19 with TRBJ2-5, with unresolved D. The germline V and J ends were trimmed by 0 bases and 11 bases, with 16 bases remaining between them. The germline gives CDR1 LNHDA, CDR2 SQIVND (reference sequence). The CDR3 loop spans 14 amino acids. The CDR3 is CASSIDRREAQQYF. As DNA, the CDR3 is TGTGCCAGTAGTATAGATCGCAGAGAGGCCCAGCAGTACTTC.

The chain employs TRBV7-6 and TRBJ2-5; D unclear. The germline V gene has CDR1 SGHVS and CDR2 FNYEAQ. The CDR3 is 12 residues long. Trimming took 4 bases from V and 0 from J, leaving 3 bases between them. The CDR3 reads CASSWDQETQYF. The DNA of the CDR3 is TGTGCCAGCAGCTGGGACCAAGAGACCCAGTACTTC. Using reference TRBV7-6 and TRBJ2-5 for the parts outside the CDR3, the full variable domain is GAGVSQSPRYKVTKRGQDVALRCDPISGHVSLYWYRQALGQGPEFLTYFNYEAQQDKSGLPNDRFSAERPEGSISTLTIQRTEQRDSAMYRCASSWDQETQYFGPGTRLLVL.

The rearrangement uses TRBV19 and TRBJ1-2, with D unresolved. V gave up 1 base and J gave up 8 bases, with 8 bases separating them. The germline gives CDR1 LNHDA, CDR2 SQIVND (reference sequence). The CDR3 length is 12 residues. The CDR3 nucleotides read TGTGCCAGTAGTATAGCCAGGACCGGCTACACCTTC. It codes for CASSIARTGYTF.